Shown below are 32 T cell receptor beta chains from a single sample sequenced in a study of cytomegalovirus exposure and HLA in healthy donors. A multiplex PCR was run with 60 Vbeta primers and 13 Jbeta primers. Only in-frame clones appear in the TCRdb table, and some are missing; sequencing was by immunoSEQ multiplex PCR. The repertoire holds approximately 120,000 clones, with 75% to 80% as singletons. Material for sequencing was PBMCs. The receptors were gathered from a man in his forties in good health and CMV-seronegative.

The chain uses TRBV11-2 and TRBJ1-6, with D perhaps TRBD1 (5 bases). This CDR3 has 13 amino acids. Germline CDR1 SGHAT, CDR2 FQNNGV. The V end lost 6 bases, the J end lost 6 bases, and 9 bases lay between the germline ends. This chain's CDR3 is CASSRDSNSPLHF. The CDR3 bases are TGTGCCAGCAGTCGGGACTCTAATTCACCCCTCCACTTT. The full variable domain, with the rest looked up from reference TRBV11-2 and TRBJ1-6, is EAGVAQSPRYKIIEKRQSVAFWCNPISGHATLYWYQQILGQGPKLLIQFQNNGVVDDSQLPKDRFSAERLKGVDSTLKIQPAKLEDSAVYLCASSRDSNSPLHFGNGTRLTVT.

A few counts support this clone. The rearrangement joins TRBV7-2 to TRBJ2-3; D is possibly TRBD1 (5 bases). The CDR3 loop spans 16 amino acids. Germline V CDR1 and CDR2: SGHTA, FQGNSA. Trimming pared 2 bases from V and 3 bases from J, leaving 15 bases between. DNA for the CDR3: TGTGCCAGCAGCTTATTCAGGGCACTCGGGACAGATACGCAGTATTTT. The encoded protein is CASSLFRALGTDTQYF.

V gene TRBV7-9 combines with J gene TRBJ1-2; D gene ambiguous. The germline gives CDR1 SEHNR, CDR2 FQNEAQ (reference sequence). V was cut by 1 base and J by 8 bases, with 11 bases left in between. There are 13 residues in the CDR3. CDR3 sequence: CASSLDPGGGYTF. The CDR3 DNA sequence: TGTGCCAGCAGCTTAGACCCAGGAGGCGGCTACACCTTC.

Points on this clone: Additional DNA sequences in this sample encode the identical CDR3. CDR3 amino acids: CASSSGGRQPQHF. CDR3 in DNA: TGTGCCAGCAGTTCTGGGGGGAGACAGCCCCAGCATTTT. The J gene is TRBJ1-5, the V gene TRBV27, with D tentatively TRBD1 (5 bases). Germline V gives CDR1 MNHEY, CDR2 SMNVEV (reference sequence). V dropped 4 bases and J dropped 7 bases, with 11 bases sitting between them. The CDR3 consists of 13 residues.

This clone was seen only a few times. The CDR3: CASSLYRDSFGGNIQYF. DNA for the CDR3: TGTGCCAGCAGCCTATACCGGGACTCGTTCGGAGGAAACATTCAGTACTTC. This chain uses TRBV7-8 with TRBJ2-4; a possible D gene is TRBD2 (6 bases). This CDR3 is 17 amino acids long. The V end lost 5 bases, the J end lost 6 bases, and 23 bases lay between the germline ends. Looked up from germline, CDR1 is SGHVS and CDR2 is FQNEAQ.

This chain links TRBV7-9 with TRBJ1-1; tentatively, D is TRBD1 (5 bases). Trimming took off 3 bases at V and 0 bases at J, with 23 bases between the two ends. Germline CDR1 and CDR2: SEHNR and FQNEAQ (reference sequence). The CDR3 is 19 residues long. The CDR3 DNA sequence: TGTGCCAGCAGCTTCCCCCTTCTAGGAACGGGGGTCATGAACACTGAAGCTTTCTTT. Protein product: CASSFPLLGTGVMNTEAFF.

CDR3 in amino acids: CASSPTTGVDEQYF. The CDR3 region has the DNA TGTGCCAGTAGTCCGACGACAGGGGTGGACGAGCAGTACTTC. The chain joins TRBV19 to TRBJ2-7, with 8 nucleotides matching TRBD1. V lost 5 bases and J lost 5; bases outside the gene matches: 8. Germline CDR1 reads LNHDA; CDR2 reads SQIVND (reference sequence). The CDR3 is 14 residues long.

J is TRBJ2-5 and V is TRBV2, with 12 bases fitting TRBD1. Germline V gene lookup returns CDR1 SNHLY and CDR2 FYNNEI. With 4 bases clipped from V and 12 bases from J, the junction kept 9 bases outside the gene matches. The CDR3 covers 14 residues. The CDR3 here is CASSGDRGPLSEYF. As DNA, the CDR3 is TGTGCCAGCAGTGGGGACAGGGGGCCTTTGTCGGAGTACTTC.

The V gene is TRBV7-9, the J gene TRBJ2-7, with TRBD2 as a possible D gene (6 bases). There are 15 residues in the CDR3. Germline V gives CDR1 SEHNR, CDR2 FQNEAQ (reference sequence). Trimming took off 1 base at V and 5 bases at J, with 15 bases between the two ends. CDR3 coding DNA: TGTGCCAGCAGCTTAGGCGGGACCGCTGACAACGAGCAGTACTTC. As protein: CASSLGGTADNEQYF.

This clone was observed a handful of times. CDR3 sequence (DNA): TGTGCCAGCAAGTTGGGGACACCAAGCAATCAGCCCCAGCATTTT. It specifies CASKLGTPSNQPQHF. The genes are TRBV28 and TRBJ1-5; tentatively, D is TRBD1 (6 bases). Germline-derived CDR1 and CDR2 are MDHEN and SYDVKM. The CDR3 extends over 15 amino acids. V was trimmed by 7 bases and J by 1 base, leaving 14 bases between them.

The V and J genes are TRBV19 and TRBJ1-1; maybe TRBD1 (6 bases). The CDR3 length is 15 residues. V shed 7 bases and J shed 3 bases, with 18 bases lying between them. From germline, CDR1 is LNHDA and CDR2 SQIVND (reference sequence). CDR3 sequence: CASNNRVREDTEAFF. CDR3 nucleotide sequence: TGTGCCAGTAACAACAGGGTCCGTGAGGACACTGAAGCTTTCTTT.

The gene calls are TRBV27 and TRBJ1-1, with 9 bases identical to TRBD1. Germline values: CDR1 MNHEY, CDR2 SMNVEV (reference sequence). The CDR3 totals 14 residues. Trimming at V came to 7 bases and at J to 5 bases, leaving 8 bases not matched to a gene. CDR3 bases: TGTGCCAGCAACAGTTGGGACAGGGCTACTGAAGCTTTCTTT. Its protein is CASNSWDRATEAFF.

This clone was seen a handful of times. This chain connects TRBV7-3 to TRBJ2-3, with 10 bases that match TRBD2. V was clipped by 4 bases and J by 4 bases; unmatched bases: 5. In germline, CDR1 is SGHTA, CDR2 FQGTGA. The CDR3 is made up of 15 amino acids. The CDR3, as DNA: TGTGCCAGCAGCTCCAGCGGGGGGGCCTCAGATACGCAGTATTTT. This codes for CASSSSGGASDTQYF.

The genes are TRBV7-9 and TRBJ1-2; no definite D call. Trimming pared 6 bases from V and 4 bases from J, leaving 15 bases between. The CDR3 consists of 14 residues. Germline V gene lookup returns CDR1 SEHNR and CDR2 FQNEAQ (reference sequence). The DNA of the CDR3 is TGTGCCAGCAGAACTAAAAGGGCGGGCTATGGCTACACCTTC. It specifies CASRTKRAGYGYTF.

The rearrangement uses TRBV18 and TRBJ2-7; D perhaps matches TRBD2 (5 bases). Looked up from germline, CDR1 is KGHSH and CDR2 is LQKENI. The CDR3 spans 16 residues. The V end was cut by 6 bases, the J end by 2 bases, with 20 bases between. The CDR3 DNA reads as TGTGCCAGCTCCCCAGAGACGAAGGAGGTTGCCTACGAGCAGTACTTC. Translation: CASSPETKEVAYEQYF.

This chain uses TRBV19 with TRBJ2-5; D is unclear. This CDR3 has 14 amino acids. V was shortened by 2 bases and J by 5 bases, with 12 bases between the two germline ends. Per germline, CDR1 LNHDA and CDR2 SQIVND (reference sequence). In nucleotides, the CDR3 is TGTGCCAGTAGTATAAGCAGTAAAGCGGAGACCCAGTACTTC. It is translated as CASSISSKAETQYF. Drawing the rest from reference TRBV19 and TRBJ2-5, the complete variable domain is DGGITQSPKYLFRKEGQNVTLSCEQNLNHDAMYWYRQDPGQGLRLIYYSQIVNDFQKGDIAEGYSVSREKKESFPLTVTSAQKNPTAFYLCASSISSKAETQYFGPGTRLLVL.

V gene TRBV5-1 combines with J gene TRBJ2-2; possible D gene TRBD1, 6 bases. There are 16 residues in the CDR3. Trimming took 1 base from V and 1 from J, leaving 11 bases between them. Germline loops: CDR1 SGHRS, CDR2 YFSETQ. Here the CDR3 DNA reads TGCGCCAGCAGCTTGCAAGGGACAATGAACACCGGGGAGCTGTTTTTT. Protein sequence: CASSLQGTMNTGELFF.

The chain joins TRBV7-2 to TRBJ1-1, with D possibly being TRBD1 (6 bases). Germline CDR1 is SGHTA and CDR2 is FQGNSA. The CDR3 consists of 13 residues. V was trimmed by 5 bases and J by 7 bases, leaving 14 bases between them. CDR3 nucleotide sequence: TGTGCCAGCAGCCTCTCAGGACAGTTTGAAGCTTTCTTT. It encodes CASSLSGQFEAFF.

J is TRBJ2-1 and V is TRBV5-8; D is possibly TRBD1 (5 bases). This CDR3 has 15 residues. The germline V gene encodes CDR1 SGHTS and CDR2 YDEGEE. Trimming removed 5 bases at V and 3 bases at J, with 15 bases between. The CDR3 is CASRNVDTDYNEQFF. The CDR3 coding sequence is TGTGCCAGCAGGAATGTGGACACAGACTACAATGAGCAGTTCTTC. Supplemented by reference TRBV5-8 and TRBJ2-1, the full variable domain reads EAGVTQSPTHLIKTRGQQATLRCSPISGHTSVYWYQQALGLGLQFLLWYDEGEERNRGNFPPRFSGRQFPNYSSELNVNALELEDSALYLCASRNVDTDYNEQFFGPGTRLTVL.

V gene TRBV11-2 combines with J gene TRBJ1-5, with a possible D match to TRBD1 (5 bases). The CDR3 extends over 14 amino acids. The V gene's germline CDR1 is SGHAT and CDR2 FQNNGV. The ends were cut back, 0 bases at V and 9 bases at J, with 12 bases in the middle. The CDR3 loop is CASSLDREAGPQHF. CDR3 coding DNA: TGTGCCAGCAGCTTAGACAGGGAGGCCGGGCCCCAGCATTTT.

This rearrangement joins TRBV9 to TRBJ1-1; TRBD1 aligns across 8 bases. Looked up from germline, CDR1 is SGDLS and CDR2 is YYNGEE. CDR3 length equals 14 residues. The V segment lost 4 bases and the J segment 4 bases; nucleotides outside the gene matches: 6. CDR3 coding DNA: TGTGCCAGCAGCAAGGACAGGGAGGGCACTGAAGCTTTCTTT. Encoded protein: CASSKDREGTEAFF.

The V gene is TRBV15, the J gene TRBJ2-3; TRBD1 matches 7 bases. The CDR3 covers 14 residues. Germline CDR1 and CDR2: LNHNV and YYDKDF (reference sequence). The ends lost 5 bases at V and 4 bases at J; junction bases unmatched: 6. The CDR3 DNA sequence: TGTGCCACCAGCGGACAGGTTTATTCAGATACGCAGTATTTT. Protein sequence: CATSGQVYSDTQYF.

The chain has TRBV9 and TRBJ2-3; 14 nucleotides match TRBD2. Losses at the gene ends were 6 bases for V and 3 bases for J; bases not matched to a gene: 3. The CDR3 is 15 residues long. Germline V gives CDR1 SGDLS, CDR2 YYNGEE. Here the CDR3 DNA reads TGTGCCAGCAAGACTAGCGGGGGGGATACAGATACGCAGTATTTT. As protein: CASKTSGGDTDTQYF.

The chain's CDR3 is CASSRDREGPPLHF. The CDR3 nucleotides read TGTGCCAGCAGTCGGGACAGGGAGGGGCCACCCCTCCACTTT. The chain links TRBV6-5 to TRBJ1-6; 9 bases line up with TRBD1. J gave up 11 bases and V 5 bases, and 7 bases lay outside the gene matches. Germline lookup yields CDR1 MNHEY and CDR2 SVGAGI. The CDR3 extends over 14 amino acids.

This clone was observed a single time. The genes are TRBV4-2 and TRBJ2-1, with TRBD2 matching over 9 bases. CDR3 length: 15 residues. Germline CDR1 is LGHNA and CDR2 is YNFKEQ. The ends lost 3 bases at V and 6 bases at J; junction bases unmatched: 6. CDR3 in amino acids: CASSHLSGGGNEQFF. In nucleotides, the CDR3 is TGTGCCAGCAGCCACCTTAGCGGGGGCGGCAATGAGCAGTTCTTC.

This clone was picked up one time. The chain couples TRBV5-5 to TRBJ1-1; 10 bases line up with TRBD1. The CDR3 covers 15 residues. The V and J ends lost 3 bases and 2 bases, in that order; junction bases with no gene match: 4. In germline, CDR1 is SGHKS, CDR2 YYEKEE (reference sequence). CDR3 in amino acids: CASSSGTGVNTEAFF. The CDR3 nucleotides are TGTGCCAGCAGCTCCGGGACAGGGGTTAACACTGAAGCTTTCTTT. Full variable domain (remainder filled in from reference TRBV5-5 and TRBJ1-1): DAGVTQSPTHLIKTRGQQVTLRCSPISGHKSVSWYQQVLGQGPQFIFQYYEKEERGRGNFPDRFSARQFPNYSSELNVNALLLGDSALYLCASSSGTGVNTEAFFGQGTRLTVV.

This chain uses TRBV2 with TRBJ1-6; the D gene is possibly TRBD1 (6 bases). The CDR3 is 12 amino acids. V was trimmed by 5 bases and J by 9 bases, leaving 8 bases between them. Germline V gene sequence: CDR1 SNHLY, CDR2 FYNNEI. CDR3 bases: TGTGCCAGCAGTCTCAGGGGTTCACCCCTCCACTTT. Translation: CASSLRGSPLHF.

This chain connects TRBV11-2 to TRBJ2-7; possible D gene TRBD2, 6 bases. This CDR3 spans 12 amino acids. Trimming pared 3 bases from V and 7 bases from J, leaving 10 bases between. CDR1 and CDR2 (germline): SGHAT, FQNNGV. This chain's CDR3 is CASSFDGGEQYF. CDR3 DNA: TGTGCCAGCAGCTTCGATGGAGGGGAGCAGTACTTC.

This chain joins TRBV9 and TRBJ2-7, with D possibly TRBD1 on 5 matching bases. Trimming left V 4 bases short and J 3 bases short, with 17 bases between. Germline V gene lookup returns CDR1 SGDLS and CDR2 YYNGEE. The CDR3 is made up of 15 amino acids. DNA for the CDR3: TGTGCCAGCAGCCAGGGCCCCCTCCAGAGCTACGAGCAGTACTTC. The encoded protein is CASSQGPLQSYEQYF.

This chain links TRBV9 with TRBJ2-7, with TRBD1 matching 9 bases. This CDR3 spans 16 amino acids. Germline lookup yields CDR1 SGDLS and CDR2 YYNGEE. Germline trimming cut 0 bases from V and 4 bases from J; bases unmatched to any gene: 8. The CDR3 here is CASSVASTGGRYEQYF. The CDR3 nucleotides are TGTGCCAGCAGCGTAGCGTCCACAGGGGGCAGGTACGAGCAGTACTTC.

V is TRBV19 and J is TRBJ1-2, with D tentatively TRBD1 (5 bases). The CDR3 runs 16 residues. Trimming pared 4 bases from V and 3 bases from J, leaving 18 bases between. The germline V gene has CDR1 LNHDA and CDR2 SQIVND (reference sequence). This chain's CDR3 is CASSTVVTAADYGYTF. DNA of the CDR3: TGTGCCAGTAGTACCGTAGTGACAGCCGCCGACTATGGCTACACCTTC.

In nucleotides, the CDR3 is TGTGCTAGTGGGGGGGACAGGGTAGGGACTGAAGCTTTCTTT. Translated: CASGGDRVGTEAFF. This chain connects TRBV12-5 to TRBJ1-1, with 9 bases lining up with TRBD1. The germline gives CDR1 LGHNT, CDR2 FRNRAP. The CDR3 length is 14 residues. Trimming removed 6 bases from V and 5 bases from J; junction bases left unmatched: 7.